This is a list of T cell receptor beta chains from one sample in a study of human versus mouse CDR3 diversity and MHC coevolution. The repertoire was sequenced with immunoSEQ multiplex PCR; TCRdb's copy has only in-frame clones and lacks some. The sample has approximately 81,000 clones, 90% to 95% seen once. The source material was naive CD4+ T cells from blood. Every receptor here comes from a person aged 30-69 years in good health. Each CDR3 is given with its conserved first and last residue. The D gene is left open where the match is weak. Expanded clones get a size class; other rows say once, few or many, or leave the size out.

v_call,clone_size,j_call,d_call,cdr3_aa,cdr3_nt
TRBV19,.,TRBJ2-2,TRBD1,CASSYWTGMAGELFF,TGTGCCAGTAGTTACTGGACAGGGATGGCCGGGGAGCTGTTTTTT
TRBV29-1,.,TRBJ2-7,.,CSVSAGSSYEQYF,TGCAGCGTGTCTGCGGGAAGCTCCTACGAGCAGTACTTC
TRBV5-1,.,TRBJ2-3,.,CASLIGDTQYF,TGCGCCAGCCTTATCGGAGATACGCAGTATTTT
TRBV7-9,.,TRBJ2-1,.,CASRDRDFYNEQFF,TGTGCCAGCAGGGACCGGGACTTCTACAATGAGCAGTTCTTC
TRBV7-2,.,TRBJ2-7,.,CASSPFSSYEQYF,TGTGCCAGCAGCCCTTTCAGCTCCTACGAGCAGTACTTC
TRBV9,.,TRBJ1-1,.,CASSPRLANTEAFF,TGTGCCAGCAGCCCTAGGCTGGCGAACACTGAAGCTTTCTTT
TRBV7-3,.,TRBJ1-1,TRBD1,CASSATGGPNTEAFF,TGTGCCAGCAGCGCAACAGGGGGCCCGAACACTGAAGCTTTCTTT
TRBV11-2,few,TRBJ1-5,.,CASSFHNNQPQHF,TGTGCCAGCAGCTTTCACAACAATCAGCCCCAGCATTTT
TRBV7-8,.,TRBJ1-1,.,CASSSHRDGSTEAFF,TGTGCCAGCAGCTCGCACAGGGACGGCAGCACTGAAGCTTTCTTT
TRBV4-2,.,TRBJ1-4,.,CASSQDGQGNEKLFF,TGTGCCAGCAGCCAAGATGGCCAGGGTAATGAAAAACTGTTTTTT
TRBV5-1,.,TRBJ1-2,.,CASSLGVGIITIGYTF,TGCGCCAGCAGCTTGGGGGTCGGGATTATAACTATCGGCTACACCTTC
TRBV7-3,.,TRBJ2-2,.,CASSAAGSNTGELFF,TGTGCCAGCAGCGCTGCAGGGTCGAACACCGGGGAGCTGTTTTTT
TRBV28,.,TRBJ2-7,TRBD2,CASRGGKSSYEQYF,TGTGCCAGCAGGGGAGGGAAGAGCTCCTACGAGCAGTACTTC
TRBV7-2,.,TRBJ2-1,TRBD2,CASSLERTSGSYNEQFF,TGTGCCAGCAGCTTAGAAAGGACTAGCGGGAGTTACAATGAGCAGTTCTTC
TRBV11-2,.,TRBJ2-7,TRBD1,CASSLGGQLYEQYF,TGTGCCAGCAGCTTAGGGGGACAGCTATACGAGCAGTACTTC
TRBV5-1,.,TRBJ1-4,TRBD1,CASSSGTGNEKLFF,TGCGCCAGCAGCTCGGGGACAGGGAATGAAAAACTGTTTTTT
TRBV7-9,.,TRBJ1-2,TRBD1,CASSPRTGGNYGYTF,TGTGCCAGCAGCCCCCGGACAGGGGGGAACTATGGCTACACCTTC
TRBV9,.,TRBJ2-4,.,CASSPISKNIQYF,TGTGCCAGCAGCCCTATCTCAAAAAACATTCAGTACTTC
TRBV5-1,.,TRBJ2-5,TRBD1,CASSQTTGGTIKTQYF,TGCGCCAGCAGCCAAACGACAGGGGGCACGATAAAGACCCAGTACTTC
TRBV28,.,TRBJ1-6,.,CASTLYANSPLHF,TGTGCCAGCACCCTTTACGCGAATTCACCCCTCCACTTT
TRBV19,.,TRBJ2-7,TRBD1,CASSRTGESYEQYF,TGTGCCAGTAGTAGGACAGGGGAATCCTACGAGCAGTACTTC
TRBV4-2,once,TRBJ2-7,.,CASTQTGSSYEQYF,TGTGCCAGCACCCAGACAGGTAGCTCCTACGAGCAGTACTTC
TRBV10-3,.,TRBJ2-1,TRBD2,CAISEATSGRRGEQFF,TGTGCCATCAGTGAGGCCACTAGCGGCCGCCGGGGGGAGCAGTTCTTC
TRBV2,.,TRBJ1-2,TRBD1,CASSDQGGNYGYTF,TGTGCCAGCAGTGATCAGGGGGGAAACTATGGCTACACCTTC
TRBV18,.,TRBJ1-2,.,CASSGQSGFNYGYTF,TGTGCCAGCTCAGGACAGAGTGGATTTAACTATGGCTACACCTTC
TRBV9,.,TRBJ2-5,.,CASSVSTRISETQYF,TGTGCCAGCAGCGTATCAACTAGAATCAGCGAGACCCAGTACTTC